Shown below are 16 T cell receptor beta chains from a single sample sequenced in a study of human T cells and chemical hapten exposure. Specified time point: pre-sensitization, week 0. Documented treatment: therapeutic diphenylcyclopropenone sensitization with weekly scalp DPC. One entry per CDR3 protein results from TCRdb running MiXCR on the RACE reads. Among some 400,000 distinct CDR3 sequences listed, about 5.1% were seen once. The material sequenced was whole blood, taken in connection with sensitization to the hapten diphenylcyclopropenone (DPC). Every receptor here comes from a woman in her forties or fifties with alopecia areata. Some clones in this sample may be carry-over from other donors' samples.

The table lists this clonotype with a few counts. This sequence joins TRBV5-6 and TRBJ1-1, with D possibly TRBD1 on 5 matching bases. Trimming left V 2 bases short and J 0 bases short, with 11 bases between. The CDR3 extends over 15 amino acids. From germline, CDR1 is SGHDT and CDR2 YYEEEE. CDR3 amino acids: CASSFPTAMNTEAFF. CDR3 coding DNA: TGTGCCAGCAGCTTTCCGACAGCCATGAACACTGAAGCTTTCTTT.

This clonotype has more than one count but fewer than ten. The V gene is TRBV5-1, the J gene TRBJ1-6; 8 bases line up with TRBD1. Trimming removed 2 bases from V and 7 bases from J; junction bases left unmatched: 5. Germline CDR1 is SGHRS and CDR2 is YFSETQ. CDR3 length equals 15 residues. This chain's CDR3 is CASSFARGQNSPLHF. In nucleotides, the CDR3 is TGCGCCAGCAGCTTTGCCAGGGGGCAAAATTCACCCCTCCACTTT.

The chain joins TRBV12-3 or TRBV12-4 to TRBJ1-1; D might be TRBD1 (5 bases). This CDR3 is built from 14 residues. Trimming took 7 bases from V and 8 from J, leaving 20 bases between them. The CDR3 sequence is CASTPLSGRTEAFF. The CDR3, as DNA: TGTGCCAGCACCCCCTTGTCGGGGCGGACGGAAGCTTTCTTT.

The chain recombines TRBV6-5 with TRBJ1-3; D is perhaps TRBD1 (5 bases). Germline CDR1 reads MNHEY; CDR2 reads SVGAGI. The V and J ends lost 6 bases and 4 bases respectively, with 22 bases between them. The CDR3 extends over 17 amino acids. The CDR3 region is CASRISSGTAGGNTIYF. The CDR3 DNA follows: TGTGCCAGCAGGATATCGTCCGGGACGGCGGGGGGAAACACCATATATTTT.

This clonotype was seen a handful of times. The CDR3 spells CASSLGFGRGDIASYGYTF. The DNA for the CDR3 is TGTGCCAGCAGCTTAGGGTTTGGCAGGGGGGATATCGCCTCCTATGGCTACACCTTC. The gene calls are TRBV7-8 and TRBJ1-2, with 7 nucleotides matching TRBD1. V lost 1 base and J lost 4; bases outside the gene matches: 18. The germline CDR1 and CDR2 sequences are SGHVS and FQNEAQ. This CDR3 contains 19 residues.

This clonotype was detected a few times. This chain joins TRBV11-2 and TRBJ1-5; D unclear. The germline gives CDR1 SGHAT, CDR2 FQNNGV. CDR3 length equals 13 residues. Trimming shortened V by 1 base and J by 6 bases, and 7 bases separated the two germline ends. CDR3 region: CASSLAQIQPQHF. As DNA, the CDR3 is TGTGCCAGCAGCTTAGCCCAGATTCAGCCCCAGCATTTT.

The V call is TRBV5-6, the J call TRBJ2-3, with TRBD1 as a possible D gene (6 bases). The germline V gene has CDR1 SGHDT and CDR2 YYEEEE. The CDR3 has 15 residues. V lost 6 bases, J lost 6 bases, and 20 bases lay in between. The CDR3 DNA reads TGTGCCAGCACCTCGACAGGCCCTCAGGGGGATACGCAGTATTTT. It translates to CASTSTGPQGDTQYF. Full variable domain (missing parts from reference TRBV5-6 and TRBJ2-3): DAGVTQSPTHLIKTRGQQVTLRCSPKSGHDTVSWYQQALGQGPQFIFQYYEEEERQRGNFPDRFSGHQFPNYSSELNVNALLLGDSALYLCASTSTGPQGDTQYFGPGTRLTVL.

The table lists this clonotype with a few counts. The chain combines TRBV6-6 with TRBJ1-1; D remains ambiguous. CDR3 length equals 14 residues. The germline V gene has CDR1 MNHNY and CDR2 SVGAGI (reference sequence). The V end lost 6 bases, the J end lost 1 base, and 12 bases lay between the germline ends. The CDR3 sequence: CASSSGLKNTEAFF. CDR3 nucleotide sequence: TGTGCCAGCAGCTCCGGTTTAAAGAACACTGAAGCTTTCTTT.

The V gene is TRBV7-9, the J gene TRBJ2-5; D gene uncertain. The CDR3 contains 13 residues. Germline CDR1 is SEHNR and CDR2 is FQNEAQ (reference sequence). Trimming removed 1 base from V and 12 bases from J, with 15 bases in between. This CDR3 is CASSLDAARPKYF. CDR3 coding DNA: TGTGCCAGCAGCTTAGACGCGGCCCGTCCTAAGTACTTC.

As DNA, the CDR3 is TGTGCCAGCAGTTTCGAGGACAGCCGACGAAAGGGCCATCGTCCGACCGAAGGAAATGAAAAACTGTTTTTT. Its translation: CASSFEDSRRKGHRPTEGNEKLFF. The chain combines TRBV28 with TRBJ1-4; D is perhaps TRBD1 (6 bases). Germline V gives CDR1 MDHEN, CDR2 SYDVKM. The V and J ends lost 3 bases and 5 bases respectively, with 40 bases between them. The CDR3 is 24 residues long.

This chain uses TRBV12-3 or TRBV12-4 with TRBJ2-2; D is unclear. The CDR3 covers 13 residues. Trimming stripped 6 bases from V and 1 base from J, with 6 bases between. The CDR3, as DNA: TGTGCCAGCAGGAGAATGAACACCGGGGAGCTGTTTTTT. It specifies CASRRMNTGELFF.

The chain recombines TRBV6-1 with TRBJ1-1, with D tentatively TRBD1 (5 bases). The germline CDR1 and CDR2 sequences are MNHNS and SASEGT. Trimming took 6 bases from V and 5 from J, leaving 16 bases between them. The CDR3 totals 14 residues. The CDR3 nucleotides read TGTGCCAGCAGCCTCCCAGGTGAGGGGACTGAAGCTTTCTTT. It encodes CASSLPGEGTEAFF.

This clonotype was detected ten times or more. The chain joins TRBV20-1 to TRBJ2-5; D is perhaps TRBD2 (5 bases). The germline gives CDR1 DFQATT, CDR2 SNEGSKA (reference sequence). Between the trimmed V and J ends, which lost 6 bases and 3 bases, there was a span of 14 bases. There are 13 residues in the CDR3. CDR3 sequence: CSAPFSGKETQYF. The CDR3 DNA sequence: TGCAGTGCACCTTTCTCGGGGAAAGAGACCCAGTACTTC.

A remark on this clonotype: A much larger clone sits a single nucleotide away, making a read error possible. The gene calls are TRBV9 and TRBJ2-3; D is ambiguous. Between the trimmed V and J ends, which lost 0 bases and 7 bases, there was a span of 12 bases. Germline lookup yields CDR1 SGDLS and CDR2 YYNGEE. The CDR3 extends over 14 amino acids. CDR3 sequence: CASSVALWENTQYF. As DNA, the CDR3 is TGTGCCAGCAGCGTAGCTTTGTGGGAAAATACGCAGTATTTT.

The J gene is TRBJ2-3, the V gene TRBV7-7; D remains unclear. Germline V gene sequence: CDR1 SSHAT, CDR2 FNYEAQ (reference sequence). The CDR3 runs 14 residues. Trimming pared 1 base from V and 3 bases from J, leaving 8 bases between. This chain's CDR3 is CASSLGSTTDTQYF. The DNA of the CDR3 is TGTGCCAGCAGCTTAGGGTCCACGACAGATACGCAGTATTTT.

Only a few counts were recorded for this clonotype. The gene calls are TRBV7-8 and TRBJ1-5; TRBD1 matches 9 bases. The CDR3 runs to 16 residues. CDR1 is SGHVS, CDR2 FQNEAQ, per germline. Germline trimming cut 5 bases from V and 0 bases from J; bases unmatched to any gene: 5. The CDR3 DNA is TGTGCCAGCAGCGAGGGGACAGGGCTTAGCAATCAGCCCCAGCATTTT. It translates to CASSEGTGLSNQPQHF.